Following are 7 T cell receptor beta chains from one sample sequenced in a study of T cell changes during pregnancy in multiple sclerosis. The data were produced by immunoSEQ multiplex PCR, yet TCRdb's version contains in-frame clones alone and is incomplete. The sample holds 15,000 to 25,000 clones, roughly nine tenths seen once. Sequenced material: CD8+ T cells from peripheral blood mononuclear cells, taken in the second trimester of pregnancy. These TCRs come from a female donor in good health, enrolled as a control in a pregnancy study.

This chain joins TRBV12-5 and TRBJ1-5; D is uncertain. Germline assignment: CDR1 LGHNT and CDR2 FRNRAP. V dropped 1 base and J dropped 7 bases, with 11 bases sitting between them. CDR3 size: 14 residues. In nucleotides, the CDR3 is TGTGCTAGTGGTTTGGCCCTAATTGAGCAGCCCCAGCATTTT. Translation gives CASGLALIEQPQHF.

The chain uses TRBV11-2 and TRBJ1-5; D is uncertain. CDR1 is SGHAT, CDR2 FQNNGV, per germline. Trimming stripped 4 bases from V and 3 bases from J, with 16 bases between. This CDR3 is 16 amino acids long. The CDR3 region is CASSCNGERLNQPQHF. In DNA, the CDR3 is TGTGCCAGCAGCTGTAATGGGGAGCGCCTCAATCAGCCCCAGCATTTT.

This chain connects TRBV2 to TRBJ1-1; perhaps TRBD1 as D (5 bases). CDR1 is SNHLY, CDR2 FYNNEI, per germline. The V end lost 7 bases, the J end lost 1 base, and 10 bases lay between the germline ends. This CDR3 region has 13 residues. CDR3: CASTLGGNTEAFF. The CDR3 nucleotides are TGTGCCAGCACCCTGGGGGGGAACACTGAAGCTTTCTTT.

The chain has TRBV11-3 and TRBJ1-3; D gene unclear. Germline loops: CDR1 SGHNT, CDR2 YENEEA. V shed 3 bases and J shed 2 bases, with 17 bases lying between them. The CDR3 spans 17 residues. As DNA, the CDR3 is TGTGCCAGCAGCTTGGGCAGAGGCGGGAGTGCTGGAAACACCATATATTTT. Translating it yields CASSLGRGGSAGNTIYF.

V usage is TRBV7-6 and J usage is TRBJ2-7, with a possible D match to TRBD2 (6 bases). CDR3 length: 13 amino acids. V was trimmed by 4 bases and J by 3 bases, leaving 10 bases between them. Germline V gene lookup returns CDR1 SGHVS and CDR2 FNYEAQ. The CDR3 DNA reads TGTGCCAGCAGCTCGCAGGGAGGCTACGAGCAGTACTTC. Translation gives CASSSQGGYEQYF.

The J gene is TRBJ1-1, the V gene TRBV5-1; D is ambiguous. CDR1 is SGHRS and CDR2 is YFSETQ in the germline V gene. The CDR3 totals 15 residues. With 2 bases removed from V and 9 bases from J, the gap between germline ends came to 20 bases. The CDR3 nucleotides read TGCGCCAGCAGCTTAGGGTTATATGGGGAGGTGAAAGCTTTCTTT. Encoded protein: CASSLGLYGEVKAFF.

This clone was detected a few times. This rearrangement joins TRBV4-1 to TRBJ1-1; D is ambiguous. CDR3 length: 14 residues. The V end was cut by 0 bases, the J end by 3 bases, with 8 bases between. Looked up from germline, CDR1 is MGHRA and CDR2 is YSYEKL. This CDR3 is CASSQDQLDTEAFF. The DNA of the CDR3 is TGCGCCAGCAGCCAAGACCAGCTAGACACTGAAGCTTTCTTT.